This T cell receptor beta chain was profiled in a study of T-cell reconstitution after alpha-beta-depleted transplantation in children. Study-wide results and limits: Surviving recipient T cells and intrathymic progenitors accounted for some patients' high TCRbeta diversity at day 60. The origin of alpha-beta T cells about two months after transplant was reportedly several hundred expanded graft clones. Among T cells one year after transplant, newly produced cells accounted for most counts and diversity.

TCRbeta library construction was performed incorporating unique molecular identifiers. TCRdb passed the PCR reads through MiXCR, listing each CDR3 protein once. The sample lists around 30,000 distinct CDR3 sequences; less than 8.5% were seen once. This clonotype was observed at least ten times. Its antigen is not known. The CDR3 has 16 amino acids. Trimming left V 1 base short and J 6 bases short, with 16 bases between. Germline V gene lookup returns CDR1 LNHDA and CDR2 SQIVND (reference sequence). Material: peripheral blood, obtained 60 days after TCRalphabeta/CD19-depleted stem cell transplant. V is TRBV19 and J is TRBJ1-5, with D perhaps matching TRBD1 (5 bases). The TCR sequence derives from a child less than two years old who had a stem cell transplant for acute myeloid leukemia, so the T cells may come from the graft donor. In DNA form, the CDR3 reads TGTGCCAGTAGTATAGGGCGCGGCAGGGTCACTCAGCCCCAGCATTTT. Translation: CASSIGRGRVTQPQHF.